The 22 T cell receptor beta chains below all came from one sample that was sequenced in a study of shared clonotypes between healthy human individuals. Here immunoSEQ multiplex PCR was the method, and the copy in TCRdb shows in-frame clones only, minus some. The sample contains roughly 1,500,000 clones, approximately 98.5% of which appear only once. The material sequenced was naive CD4+ T cells sorted from blood. The subset was: CD45RA+ positively selected. These receptors were collected from a young man in good health.

The chain has TRBV2 and TRBJ1-1, with 7 positions matching TRBD1. This CDR3 contains 18 residues. V was clipped by 2 bases and J by 2 bases; unmatched bases: 14. Germline values: CDR1 SNHLY, CDR2 FYNNEI. CDR3 in DNA: TGTGCCAGCAGTGAAAATTCCGGCGTCCGGACAGGTAACACTGAAGCTTTCTTT. The encoded protein is CASSENSGVRTGNTEAFF.

V is TRBV27 and J is TRBJ1-2; D not certain. The germline gives CDR1 MNHEY, CDR2 SMNVEV (reference sequence). The CDR3 is made up of 15 amino acids. Trimming cost V 7 bases and J 3 bases, with 18 bases left between them. The CDR3 spells CASTRSGIRDYGYTF. Here the CDR3 DNA reads TGTGCCAGCACCAGATCGGGGATCCGAGACTATGGCTACACCTTC.

V is TRBV5-1 and J is TRBJ1-3; D remains unclear. V was cut by 0 bases and J by 4 bases, with 5 bases left in between. CDR3 size: 13 residues. Germline assignment: CDR1 SGHRS and CDR2 YFSETQ. As DNA, the CDR3 is TGCGCCAGCAGCTTGGCCCTCGGAAACACCATATATTTT. It is translated as CASSLALGNTIYF.

The chain recombines TRBV7-8 with TRBJ2-1; 11 bases are shared with TRBD2. V gave up 6 bases and J gave up 5 bases; unmatched junction bases: 9. CDR1 SGHVS and CDR2 FQNEAQ come from the germline V gene. The CDR3 is made up of 16 amino acids. CDR3 sequence (DNA): TGTGCCAGCAGTCTTAGGACTAGCGGGCTCAACAATGAGCAGTTCTTC. Translating gives CASSLRTSGLNNEQFF. Using reference TRBV7-8 and TRBJ2-1 for the parts outside the CDR3, the full variable domain is GAGVSQSPRYKVAKRGQDVALRCDPISGHVSLFWYQQALGQGPEFLTYFQNEAQLDKSGLPSDRFFAERPEGSVSTLKIQRTQQEDSAVYLCASSLRTSGLNNEQFFGPGTRLTVL.

V and J are TRBV5-1 and TRBJ1-1; no clear D. The CDR3 covers 15 residues. Germline V gene sequence: CDR1 SGHRS, CDR2 YFSETQ. Trimming cost V 4 bases and J 5 bases, with 18 bases left between them. CDR3 loop: CASSPIGTKSTEAFF. CDR3 DNA sequence: TGCGCCAGCAGCCCGATTGGTACCAAGAGTACTGAAGCTTTCTTT.

Turning to this clone: The same CDR3 arises from other DNA sequences in this sample as well. V and J are TRBV5-1 and TRBJ2-5, with 11 bases matching TRBD2. Germline values: CDR1 SGHRS, CDR2 YFSETQ. Trimming at V came to 3 bases and at J to 5 bases, leaving 3 bases not matched to a gene. The CDR3 has 14 residues. The CDR3 reads CASSSGTSGETQYF. As DNA, the CDR3 is TGCGCCAGCAGCTCCGGGACTAGCGGCGAGACCCAGTACTTC.

This clone occurred once. The chain joins TRBV5-1 to TRBJ2-7, with 9 nucleotides matching TRBD1. The J segment lost 4 bases and the V segment lost 0 bases, leaving 11 bases of the junction unmatched. There are 17 residues in the CDR3. CDR1 SGHRS and CDR2 YFSETQ come from the germline V gene. CDR3 region: CASSLGPPTGGMYEQYF. The CDR3 DNA reads as TGCGCCAGCAGCTTGGGTCCCCCCACAGGGGGCATGTACGAGCAGTACTTC.

Comment on this clone: Other nucleotide sequences in the sample specify the same CDR3. This sequence joins TRBV30 and TRBJ2-1; 7 bases map to TRBD2. The junction had 6 bases not matched to a gene; V was cut back by 0 bases and J by 7 bases. This CDR3 is 14 amino acids long. Germline CDR1 reads GTSNPN; CDR2 reads SVGIG (reference sequence). The CDR3 nucleotides are TGTGCCTGGAGTGTACGGGGGAGGGCGAATGAGCAGTTCTTC. Amino acids: CAWSVRGRANEQFF.

The chain is built from TRBV18 and TRBJ2-1, with 8 bases identical to TRBD1. The CDR3 is 15 amino acids. Germline CDR1 KGHSH, CDR2 LQKENI. The V segment lost 5 bases and the J segment 6 bases; nucleotides outside the gene matches: 9. This chain's CDR3 is CASSADRGKFNEQFF. The CDR3 region has the DNA TGTGCCAGCTCAGCCGACAGGGGAAAGTTCAATGAGCAGTTCTTC.

The chain carries TRBV19 and TRBJ2-3; D not resolved. With 4 bases removed from V and 2 bases from J, the gap between germline ends came to 13 bases. The CDR3 is 15 residues long. CDR1 is LNHDA, CDR2 SQIVND, per germline (reference sequence). The CDR3 coding sequence is TGTGCCAGTAGTAGATTTGACGGACCCACAGATACGCAGTATTTT. Translating it yields CASSRFDGPTDTQYF.

The chain combines TRBV4-1 with TRBJ2-7; unclear D gene. This CDR3 is 13 amino acids long. The ends were cut back, 0 bases at V and 2 bases at J, with 5 bases in the middle. CDR1 is MGHRA and CDR2 is YSYEKL in the germline V gene. The chain's CDR3 is CASSQDTTYEQYF. The CDR3, as DNA: TGCGCCAGCAGCCAAGACACAACCTACGAGCAGTACTTC.

V is TRBV5-8 and J is TRBJ2-6; D uncertain. V was pared by 0 bases and J by 0 bases, with 7 bases between. CDR1 SGHTS and CDR2 YDEGEE come from the germline V gene. The CDR3 has 16 residues. CDR3 in amino acids: CASSLGVGSGANVLTF. The CDR3 coding sequence is TGTGCCAGCAGCTTGGGGGTGGGCTCTGGGGCCAACGTCCTGACTTTC.

V usage is TRBV5-4 and J usage is TRBJ1-2; no reliable D call. V was shortened by 0 bases and J by 3 bases, with 6 bases between the two germline ends. Germline V lookup: CDR1 SGHNT, CDR2 YYREEE (reference sequence). The CDR3 is made up of 13 amino acids. This chain's CDR3 is CASSLGTYYGYTF. The CDR3 DNA sequence: TGTGCCAGCAGCTTGGGGACCTACTATGGCTACACCTTC. Looking up the rest from reference TRBV5-4 and TRBJ1-2 gives the full variable domain: ETGVTQSPTHLIKTRGQQVTLRCSSQSGHNTVSWYQQALGQGPQFIFQYYREEENGRGNFPPRFSGLQFPNYSSELNVNALELDDSALYLCASSLGTYYGYTFGSGTRLTVV.

This chain uses TRBV2 with TRBJ1-5, with D unresolved. In germline, CDR1 is SNHLY, CDR2 FYNNEI. Trimming removed 0 bases at V and 9 bases at J, with 18 bases between. This CDR3 spans 16 amino acids. In nucleotides, the CDR3 is TGTGCCAGCAGTGAAGCAAGGCTAACACCGGGAAGGCCCCAGCATTTT. Translated, it gives CASSEARLTPGRPQHF. The full variable domain, its missing parts supplied by reference TRBV2 and TRBJ1-5, is EPEVTQTPSHQVTQMGQEVILRCVPISNHLYFYWYRQILGQKVEFLVSFYNNEISEKSEIFDDQFSVERPDGSNFTLKIRSTKLEDSAMYFCASSEARLTPGRPQHFGDGTRLSIL.

Notes on this clone: In the same sample, other DNA sequences code for this CDR3. This chain joins TRBV7-9 and TRBJ1-5; no firm D call. The CDR3 has 14 amino acids. The germline CDR1 and CDR2 sequences are SEHNR and FQNEAQ (reference sequence). Trimming cost V 1 base and J 4 bases, with 8 bases left between them. CDR3 in amino acids: CASSLGFGNQPQHF. CDR3 DNA sequence: TGTGCCAGCAGCTTAGGGTTTGGGAATCAGCCCCAGCATTTT.

The V and J genes are TRBV29-1 and TRBJ2-1; 7 bases line up with TRBD2. CDR3 size: 17 residues. Germline CDR1 reads SQVTM; CDR2 reads ANQGSEA. Trimming at V came to 7 bases and at J to 0 bases, leaving 15 bases not matched to a gene. The CDR3: CSAQRRAGPSSYNEQFF. The CDR3, as DNA: TGCAGCGCACAAAGACGAGCGGGACCTAGCTCCTACAATGAGCAGTTCTTC.

The gene calls are TRBV5-1 and TRBJ2-7; D ambiguous. The germline gives CDR1 SGHRS, CDR2 YFSETQ. This CDR3 is built from 13 residues. The V end lost 7 bases, the J end lost 2 bases, and 13 bases lay between the germline ends. The DNA for the CDR3 is TGCGCCAGCGGTAAGGAGAACCCCTACGAGCAGTACTTC. It yields the protein CASGKENPYEQYF.

This clone appeared once. This sequence joins TRBV4-3 and TRBJ2-7; weak D call: TRBD2 (6 bases). The CDR3 has 16 residues. Germline lookup yields CDR1 LGHNA and CDR2 YSLEER. Trimming removed 3 bases at V and 4 bases at J, with 19 bases between. The CDR3 DNA is TGCGCCAGCAGCCATGACCGCACCAGGGCGGGGTACGAGCAGTACTTC. The encoded protein is CASSHDRTRAGYEQYF.

V gene TRBV28 combines with J gene TRBJ2-4, with TRBD2 identical over 14 bases. The ends lost 4 bases at V and 9 bases at J; junction bases unmatched: 8. Germline V gene lookup returns CDR1 MDHEN and CDR2 SYDVKM. CDR3 length equals 16 residues. The CDR3 spells CASSSGTSGSRTIQYF. The CDR3 DNA sequence: TGTGCCAGCAGTTCCGGGACTAGCGGGAGTAGGACCATTCAGTACTTC.

This chain links TRBV6-1 with TRBJ1-1; no firm D call. Trimming shortened V by 4 bases and J by 4 bases, and 16 bases separated the two germline ends. This CDR3 contains 15 residues. CDR1 and CDR2 from the germline V gene are MNHNS and SASEGT. CDR3 coding DNA: TGTGCCAGCAGTGGCGCACTACTCCCGGGCACTGAAGCTTTCTTT. Translating it yields CASSGALLPGTEAFF.

The J gene is TRBJ1-1, the V gene TRBV5-5; D gene unclear. CDR1 and CDR2 (germline): SGHKS, YYEKEE (reference sequence). V dropped 4 bases and J dropped 4 bases, with 17 bases sitting between them. CDR3 length: 15 amino acids. This CDR3 reads CASSRRGSVGTEAFF. CDR3 DNA sequence: TGTGCCAGCAGCCGGCGTGGCAGTGTGGGCACTGAAGCTTTCTTT.

This clone has a single count. The gene calls are TRBV5-1 and TRBJ2-2; D remains unclear. The V end was cut by 2 bases, the J end by 7 bases, with 9 bases between. The CDR3 spans 13 residues. From germline, CDR1 is SGHRS and CDR2 YFSETQ. The CDR3 loop is CASSFKGNGELFF. The CDR3 bases are TGCGCCAGCAGCTTCAAGGGCAACGGGGAGCTGTTTTTT.